The 18 T cell receptor beta chains given below trace back to one sample, sequenced in a study of Graves' ophthalmopathy and Graves' hyperthyroidism. RNA transcripts yielded amplified TCR beta CDR3 regions. RT-PCR was first run with HTBI primers, then multiplex PCR in a second round. TCRdb redid the calling of the multiplex PCR reads with MiXCR, one entry per CDR3 protein. Among some 400,000 distinct CDR3 sequences listed, 18% were seen once. Sequenced material: peripheral blood. Receptors were obtained from a woman in her late teens or twenties with Graves' ophthalmopathy.

At least ten counts were recorded for this clonotype. The chain recombines TRBV11-1 with TRBJ1-5; perhaps TRBD1 as D (5 bases). There are 16 residues in the CDR3. V gave up 5 bases and J gave up 7 bases, with 21 bases separating them. Per the germline V gene, CDR1 is SGHAT and CDR2 is FQDESV (reference sequence). In DNA form, the CDR3 reads TGTGCCAGCAGCCCCCGTGGGTGGCAGGGTGACCAGCCCCAGCATTTT. Translated: CASSPRGWQGDQPQHF.

In its sample, this clonotype was seen many times. V is TRBV7-8 and J is TRBJ1-2; D unclear. Trimming shortened V by 5 bases and J by 5 bases, and 21 bases separated the two germline ends. CDR1 is SGHVS, CDR2 FQNEAQ, per germline. The CDR3 is made up of 16 amino acids. Written as DNA, the CDR3 is TGTGCCAGCAGCCCAGGCGGAGCAGGCCGGATTTATGGCTACACCTTC. As protein: CASSPGGAGRIYGYTF.

This clonotype was recorded at least ten times. V gene TRBV7-2 combines with J gene TRBJ1-2, with TRBD1 as a possible D gene (6 bases). Germline assignment: CDR1 SGHTA and CDR2 FQGNSA. This CDR3 contains 15 residues. V lost 1 base to trimming and J lost 1 base, with 10 bases between them. The CDR3, as DNA: TGTGCCAGCAGCTTAGTACAGGGCTTTAACTATGGCTACACCTTC. The encoded protein is CASSLVQGFNYGYTF.

This clonotype was counted ten times or more. The genes are TRBV7-9 and TRBJ1-1, with 8 bases that match TRBD1. V lost 6 bases to trimming and J lost 3 bases; unmatched junction nucleotides: 6. The CDR3 consists of 14 residues. Germline V gene lookup returns CDR1 SEHNR and CDR2 FQNEAQ (reference sequence). CDR3 bases: TGTGCCAGCAGACTTACAGGGGGGGACACTGAAGCTTTCTTT. The encoded protein is CASRLTGGDTEAFF.

This clonotype was observed at least ten times. The rearrangement joins TRBV29-1 to TRBJ1-6, with a possible D match to TRBD1 (5 bases). The CDR3 runs to 16 residues. Looked up from germline, CDR1 is SQVTM and CDR2 is ANQGSEA. V was pared by 0 bases and J by 10 bases, with 19 bases between. The CDR3 here is CSVEDGWPRGSSPLHF. The CDR3 DNA reads TGCAGCGTTGAAGACGGATGGCCCCGGGGCTCGTCACCCCTCCACTTT.

This clonotype was counted at least ten times. V gene TRBV6-2 or TRBV6-3 combines with J gene TRBJ1-1, with TRBD1 identical over 7 bases. The CDR3 runs 14 residues. Trimming at V came to 10 bases and at J to 7 bases, leaving 15 bases not matched to a gene. The V gene's germline CDR1 is MNHEY and CDR2 SVGEGT. CDR3 nucleotides: TGTGCCACCTTACCGCGGGACAGTTTCCTTGAAGCTTTCTTT. This encodes CATLPRDSFLEAFF.

This clonotype was detected ten times or more. The rearrangement links TRBV6-5 to TRBJ2-7; 9 bases are shared with TRBD2. CDR3 length: 14 residues. Per germline, CDR1 MNHEY and CDR2 SVGAGI. With V trimmed by 0 bases and J by 5 bases, 2 bases remained unmatched. This CDR3 reads CASSYSVAGDEQYF. The DNA of the CDR3 is TGTGCCAGCAGTTACTCGGTAGCGGGAGACGAGCAGTACTTC.

This clonotype was counted ten times or more. The chain joins TRBV9 to TRBJ1-5, with TRBD1 identical over 8 bases. CDR1 and CDR2 (germline): SGDLS, YYNGEE. The J segment lost 4 bases and the V segment lost 3 bases, leaving 6 bases of the junction unmatched. The CDR3 is made up of 15 amino acids. DNA of the CDR3: TGTGCCAGCAGCGCACAGGGGGGGATGAATCAGCCCCAGCATTTT. Residues: CASSAQGGMNQPQHF.

This clonotype was picked up many times. V and J are TRBV7-2 and TRBJ1-5, with D hard to call. Per the germline V gene, CDR1 is SGHTA and CDR2 is FQGNSA. V lost 2 bases, J lost 1 base, and 9 bases lay in between. The CDR3 contains 15 residues. DNA for the CDR3: TGTGCCAGCAGCTTAAGCGTCACGAGCAATCAGCCCCAGCATTTT. Its protein product is CASSLSVTSNQPQHF.

This clonotype occurred a few times. The V and J genes are TRBV5-1 and TRBJ2-7; TRBD1 aligns across 7 bases. The CDR3 extends over 17 amino acids. With V trimmed by 1 base and J by 1 base, 11 bases remained unmatched. Per the germline V gene, CDR1 is SGHRS and CDR2 is YFSETQ. CDR3 loop: CASSLTTPGQKSYEQYF. For the CDR3, the DNA is TGCGCCAGCAGCTTGACTACTCCGGGACAGAAATCCTACGAGCAGTACTTC.

There are many counts of this clonotype. V gene TRBV6-5 combines with J gene TRBJ2-5; either TRBD1 or TRBD2 may fit D (5 bases each). CDR1 and CDR2 (germline): MNHEY, SVGAGI. V was pared by 0 bases and J by 3 bases, with 20 bases between. The CDR3 extends over 18 amino acids. Written as DNA, the CDR3 is TGTGCCAGCAGTTACTCGAGGCATATGTGGGACGAGGAAGAGACCCAGTACTTC. Encoded protein: CASSYSRHMWDEEETQYF.

This clonotype was seen only a few times. This chain links TRBV3-1 with TRBJ2-5; D not resolved. Germline V gene sequence: CDR1 LGHDT, CDR2 YNNKEL (reference sequence). Deletions cut 4 bases from V and 0 bases from J, with 24 bases between. This CDR3 is built from 19 residues. This chain's CDR3 is CASSPLRVGILWYQETQYF. CDR3 coding DNA: TGTGCCAGCAGCCCACTTCGAGTAGGAATCTTGTGGTACCAAGAGACCCAGTACTTC.

In its sample, this clonotype was seen many times. The V gene is TRBV6-5, the J gene TRBJ1-6; D remains ambiguous. The germline V gene has CDR1 MNHEY and CDR2 SVGAGI. The CDR3 is made up of 17 amino acids. The V and J ends lost 0 bases and 9 bases respectively, with 18 bases between them. CDR3: CASSYSPNPPPLSPLHF. In DNA, the CDR3 is TGTGCCAGCAGTTACTCGCCAAACCCCCCCCCACTTTCACCCCTCCACTTT.

The V call is TRBV24-1, the J call TRBJ1-5; TRBD1 matches at 7 bases. Germline V CDR1 and CDR2: KGHDR, SFDVKD. Trimming at V came to 4 bases and at J to 0 bases, leaving 5 bases not matched to a gene. This CDR3 has 16 amino acids. In DNA, the CDR3 is TGTGCCACCAGTGACAGGGACAGAGTTAGCAATCAGCCCCAGCATTTT. It is translated as CATSDRDRVSNQPQHF.

This clonotype was seen ten or more times. The chain carries TRBV4-3 and TRBJ1-2; D unresolved. The CDR3 has 14 residues. The V and J ends lost 1 base and 2 bases respectively, with 8 bases between them. The V gene's germline CDR1 is LGHNA and CDR2 YSLEER. The CDR3 bases are TGCGCCAGCAGCCAAGGTCCGCAAAACTATGGCTACACCTTC. Protein sequence: CASSQGPQNYGYTF.

This sequence joins TRBV20-1 and TRBJ1-3; 9 bases fit TRBD1. CDR3 length: 15 residues. Trimming cost V 6 bases and J 4 bases; bases outside gene matches: 10. CDR1 is DFQATT and CDR2 is SNEGSKA in the germline V gene (reference sequence). CDR3 amino acids: CSAAMGGTGGNTIYF. Written as DNA, the CDR3 is TGCAGTGCCGCCATGGGTGGGACAGGGGGAAACACCATATATTTT.

This clonotype has a count of ten or more. The chain is built from TRBV20-1 and TRBJ1-1; 8 positions agree with TRBD1. The CDR3 is 13 amino acids. The trim removed 6 bases at V and 4 bases at J, leaving 7 bases unmatched. CDR1 and CDR2 from the germline V gene are DFQATT and SNEGSKA (reference sequence). CDR3 sequence reads: CSAVRGPGTEAFF. CDR3 DNA: TGCAGTGCCGTCAGGGGGCCGGGCACTGAAGCTTTCTTT.

This clonotype was found many times. This chain uses TRBV9 with TRBJ2-2; D is uncertain. The CDR3 extends over 14 amino acids. Trimming shortened V by 0 bases and J by 2 bases, and 5 bases separated the two germline ends. Germline V gives CDR1 SGDLS, CDR2 YYNGEE. The CDR3 sequence is CASSVAPNTGELFF. CDR3 nucleotide sequence: TGTGCCAGCAGCGTAGCGCCTAACACCGGGGAGCTGTTTTTT.